This T cell receptor (beta chain) came from a study of response to subunit inactivated influenza vaccine. Study findings and constraints: Authors proposed each seasonal influenza vaccination draws in few new T cells.

From the RT-PCR reads, TCRdb called clonotypes with MiXCR, one entry per CDR3 protein. The table records hundreds of thousands of distinct CDR3 sequences, approximately 15% of them present only once. Germline assignment: CDR1 SEHNR and CDR2 FQNEAQ (reference sequence). This CDR3 is built from 13 residues. Trimming took off 5 bases at V and 5 bases at J, with 12 bases between the two ends. Points on this clonotype: Its antigen is still unknown.

The material sequenced was PBMCs from blood, taken around 14 days before vaccination. The clonotype originates from a man between 45 and 60 years old who received an inactivated influenza vaccine. This chain connects TRBV7-9 to TRBJ1-2, with a possible D match to TRBD1 (5 bases). CDR3 residues: CASSGLRGYGYTF. CDR3 sequence (DNA): TGTGCCAGCAGCGGGCTGCGGGGGTATGGCTACACCTTC.